Detailed here is one TCR beta chain. The antigen remains unidentified. The sample originates from a study of cytomegalovirus exposure and HLA in healthy donors. Study results and caveats: Per a later analysis, 15,000 to 20,000 TCR beta sequences showed association with HLA alleles at 0.05 false discovery rate.

The primer mix had 60 Vbeta and 13 Jbeta primers. Sequencing used immunoSEQ multiplex PCR; TCRdb keeps in-frame clones, though not all of them. Of 65,000 to 95,000 clones in the sample, around 77% were seen once. The TCR comes from a man in his fifties in good health and CMV-seronegative. The sample comprised PBMCs.

This chain's CDR3 is CASSLSSVKETQYF. The CDR3 DNA sequence: TGTGCCAGCAGCTTATCTTCAGTTAAAGAGACCCAGTACTTC. This chain connects TRBV7-6 to TRBJ2-5; no clear D gene. The CDR3 spans 14 residues. Between the trimmed V and J ends, which lost 2 bases and 3 bases, there was a span of 10 bases. CDR1 is SGHVS and CDR2 is FNYEAQ in the germline V gene.